Shown below are 30 T cell receptor beta chains from a single sample sequenced in a study of blood T cell repertoires in COVID-19. Only in-frame clones appear in the TCRdb table, and some are missing; sequencing was by immunoSEQ multiplex PCR. The sample records hundreds of thousands of clones, around 84% being singletons. The sequenced sample consisted of PBMCs or T cells enriched from blood (not recorded which). The receptor source for this set is a woman between 40 and 50 years old who had recovered from COVID-19.

V gene TRBV11-2 combines with J gene TRBJ1-4; 7 bases map to TRBD1. Trimming at V came to 3 bases and at J to 5 bases, leaving 6 bases not matched to a gene. In germline, CDR1 is SGHAT, CDR2 FQNNGV. The CDR3 covers 15 residues. The CDR3, as DNA: TGTGCCAGCAGCTTGCGGGGACAGAGAAATGAAAAACTGTTTTTT. This encodes CASSLRGQRNEKLFF.

The gene calls are TRBV28 and TRBJ2-2; TRBD2 matches 8 bases. CDR1 and CDR2 (germline): MDHEN, SYDVKM. The CDR3 totals 12 residues. The V gene end was trimmed by 3 bases and the J gene end by 12 bases; junction bases not matched to a gene: 3. CDR3 nucleotide sequence: TGTGCCAGCAGTTTGGGACTAGGGCAGCTGTTTTTT. It specifies CASSLGLGQLFF.

The V gene is TRBV27, the J gene TRBJ2-4, with D unclear. Trimming took off 7 bases at V and 2 bases at J, with 12 bases between the two ends. CDR1 and CDR2 from the germline V gene are MNHEY and SMNVEV (reference sequence). The CDR3 length is 14 residues. The CDR3 DNA is TGTGCCAGCACCTCGACATCTTCCAAAAACATTCAGTACTTC. Its protein is CASTSTSSKNIQYF.

The chain couples TRBV19 to TRBJ1-2; D is undetermined. Trimming removed 4 bases at V and 8 bases at J, with 8 bases between. Germline V lookup: CDR1 LNHDA, CDR2 SQIVND (reference sequence). The CDR3 sequence is 11 residues long. This CDR3 is CASSTLFGYTF. CDR3 coding DNA: TGTGCCAGTAGTACCCTCTTCGGCTACACCTTC.

Concerning this clone: The identical CDR3 is also encoded by other nucleotide sequences in the sample. The chain couples TRBV2 to TRBJ2-2, with D perhaps TRBD2 (5 bases). Per germline, CDR1 SNHLY and CDR2 FYNNEI. The CDR3 is made up of 15 amino acids. V was cut by 1 base and J by 4 bases, with 10 bases left in between. The CDR3 DNA sequence: TGTGCCAGCAGTGAAGGGCTAGCAGGCACCGGGGAGCTGTTTTTT. Its protein product is CASSEGLAGTGELFF.

V and J are TRBV19 and TRBJ1-1; D is undetermined. Germline V gene sequence: CDR1 LNHDA, CDR2 SQIVND (reference sequence). V lost 6 bases and J lost 1, with 15 bases in between. The CDR3 spans 15 residues. The DNA for the CDR3 is TGTGCCAGTAGCGCTGCCGGGGTTGAGAACACTGAAGCTTTCTTT. Its translation is CASSAAGVENTEAFF.

V gene TRBV18 combines with J gene TRBJ2-1, with 12 bases that match TRBD2. Germline V gives CDR1 KGHSH, CDR2 LQKENI. After removal of 2 bases from V and 3 bases from J, the junction contained 8 bases not matched to a gene. This CDR3 region has 18 residues. The CDR3 DNA sequence: TGTGCCAGCTCACCAGATACCGGACTAGCGGGAATCTACAATGAGCAGTTCTTC. It is translated as CASSPDTGLAGIYNEQFF.

This clone was recorded only once. V gene TRBV5-1 combines with J gene TRBJ2-7; D is unresolved. The length of the CDR3 is 14 residues. Germline V gene lookup returns CDR1 SGHRS and CDR2 YFSETQ. Trimming stripped 4 bases from V and 3 bases from J, with 14 bases between. The CDR3 bases are TGCGCCAGCAGCAATCCCAGTTCTGGCTACGAGCAGTACTTC. Its translation is CASSNPSSGYEQYF.

The chain carries TRBV5-5 and TRBJ1-1; 8 bases map to TRBD1. V lost 4 bases to trimming and J lost 2 bases; unmatched junction nucleotides: 4. This CDR3 spans 14 amino acids. Germline CDR1 SGHKS, CDR2 YYEKEE (reference sequence). CDR3 sequence reads: CASSRQGQNTEAFF. The CDR3 DNA reads TGTGCCAGCAGCCGACAGGGGCAAAACACTGAAGCTTTCTTT.

CDR3 region: CASSARTSGRDTQYF. CDR3 sequence (DNA): TGTGCCAGCAGCGCCAGGACTAGCGGGAGAGATACGCAGTATTTT. The chain couples TRBV9 to TRBJ2-3; 13 nucleotides line up with TRBD2. CDR1 and CDR2 (germline): SGDLS, YYNGEE. This CDR3 contains 15 residues. With 3 bases clipped from V and 5 bases from J, the junction kept 3 bases outside the gene matches.

This clone was counted a single time. This chain links TRBV27 with TRBJ1-2; the D is unclear. V gave up 7 bases and J gave up 0 bases, with 9 bases separating them. Germline CDR1 is MNHEY and CDR2 is SMNVEV (reference sequence). The CDR3 is made up of 13 amino acids. The CDR3 nucleotides are TGTGCCAGCAAGGCAGGCCCTAACTATGGCTACACCTTC. This codes for CASKAGPNYGYTF.

The rearrangement links TRBV6-2 or TRBV6-3 to TRBJ1-5; D is undetermined. The CDR3 length is 14 residues. Trimming took 2 bases from V and 0 from J, leaving 5 bases between them. Per germline, CDR1 MNHEY and CDR2 SVGEGT. The CDR3 nucleotides read TGTGCCAGCAGTTACCAGGCTAGCAATCAGCCCCAGCATTTT. This codes for CASSYQASNQPQHF.

This chain links TRBV6-4 with TRBJ2-5, with D possibly matching TRBD2 (6 bases). The CDR3 is made up of 15 amino acids. V lost 5 bases to trimming and J lost 5 bases, with 18 bases between them. Germline V gives CDR1 MRHNA, CDR2 SNTAGT. Here the CDR3 DNA reads TGTGCCAGCAGTTCAACCGCTGCTAGCGTGGAGACCCAGTACTTC. This sequence encodes CASSSTAASVETQYF.

V is TRBV19 and J is TRBJ1-5; 8 bases are a match to TRBD1. This CDR3 spans 15 amino acids. The V gene end was trimmed by 3 bases and the J gene end by 7 bases; junction bases not matched to a gene: 8. Germline CDR1 and CDR2: LNHDA and SQIVND (reference sequence). The DNA of the CDR3 is TGTGCCAGTAGTATCCGGACAGGGACCCTGCAGCCCCAGCATTTT. It yields the protein CASSIRTGTLQPQHF.

The chain employs TRBV18 and TRBJ2-2; possible D gene TRBD1, 5 bases. Trimming cost V 4 bases and J 2 bases, with 11 bases left between them. The CDR3 loop spans 15 amino acids. Germline CDR1 reads KGHSH; CDR2 reads LQKENI. The DNA of the CDR3 is TGTGCCAGCTCACTAAGAACAGGAAACACCGGGGAGCTGTTTTTT. This codes for CASSLRTGNTGELFF.

This chain joins TRBV15 and TRBJ1-4, with D unresolved. The V gene's germline CDR1 is LNHNV and CDR2 YYDKDF (reference sequence). The CDR3 contains 15 residues. Trimming stripped 3 bases from V and 3 bases from J, with 11 bases between. CDR3: CATSRADSPNEKLFF. Here the CDR3 DNA reads TGTGCCACCAGCAGGGCGGACTCCCCTAATGAAAAACTGTTTTTT.

J is TRBJ2-6 and V is TRBV18, with 8 bases fitting TRBD1. The CDR3 totals 18 residues. With 4 bases clipped from V and 0 bases from J, the junction kept 8 bases outside the gene matches. CDR1 is KGHSH, CDR2 LQKENI, per germline. CDR3 sequence: CASSLTAGGDSGANVLTF. Written as DNA, the CDR3 is TGTGCCAGCTCACTCACCGCAGGGGGCGACTCTGGGGCCAACGTCCTGACTTTC.

The chain uses TRBV27 and TRBJ2-1; weak D call: TRBD2 (5 bases). V was clipped by 7 bases and J by 5 bases, with 15 bases between them. The CDR3 is 14 amino acids. CDR1 is MNHEY, CDR2 SMNVEV, per germline (reference sequence). CDR3 sequence (DNA): TGTGCCAGCAAAATAGCGTACACCAACAATGAGCAGTTCTTC. It is translated as CASKIAYTNNEQFF.

J is TRBJ2-1 and V is TRBV4-1, with no clear D. The CDR3 has 14 residues. The germline V gene has CDR1 MGHRA and CDR2 YSYEKL. V gave up 3 bases and J gave up 5 bases, with 11 bases separating them. This CDR3 reads CASSQMQAHNEQFF. The CDR3 DNA follows: TGCGCCAGCAGCCAGATGCAGGCCCACAATGAGCAGTTCTTC.

For this clone: Other nucleotide sequences from this sample produce the same CDR3. V and J are TRBV10-3 and TRBJ1-1, with D unresolved. This CDR3 has 13 amino acids. The germline V and J ends were trimmed by 4 bases and 5 bases, with 11 bases remaining between them. Germline assignment: CDR1 ENHRY and CDR2 SYGVKD. The CDR3 is CAISGGEGTEAFF. The CDR3 nucleotides read TGTGCCATCAGTGGGGGAGAAGGGACTGAAGCTTTCTTT.

A word on this clone: The same CDR3 also results from other DNA sequences found in this sample. The chain couples TRBV27 to TRBJ2-7; TRBD1 agrees at 9 bases. Germline assignment: CDR1 MNHEY and CDR2 SMNVEV (reference sequence). This CDR3 is 14 amino acids long. J gave up 2 bases and V 5 bases, and 4 bases lay outside the gene matches. The CDR3 DNA sequence: TGTGCCAGCAGTCTACAGGGGGCGGCCTACGAGCAGTACTTC. Translated, it gives CASSLQGAAYEQYF.

This chain joins TRBV3-1 (or the pseudogene TRBV3-2) and TRBJ1-1; 10 bases map to TRBD1. In germline, CDR1 is LGHDT, CDR2 YNNKEL (reference sequence). The length of the CDR3 is 16 residues. V shed 1 base, J shed 0 bases, and the junction held 2 bases outside the gene matches. In nucleotides, the CDR3 is TGTGCCAGCAGCCAAGGGACAGGGGGGATGAACACTGAAGCTTTCTTT. This translates into CASSQGTGGMNTEAFF.

This clone was counted once. The chain links TRBV5-1 to TRBJ2-3, with 9 bases lining up with TRBD2. The junction had 4 bases not matched to a gene; V was cut back by 0 bases and J by 2 bases. CDR1 SGHRS and CDR2 YFSETQ come from the germline V gene. This CDR3 is 16 amino acids long. The chain's CDR3 is CASSLGLAGPTDTQYF. CDR3 DNA sequence: TGCGCCAGCAGCTTGGGTCTAGCGGGACCCACAGATACGCAGTATTTT.

The chain employs TRBV29-1 and TRBJ2-1, with D tentatively TRBD2 (6 bases). The V gene lost 6 bases and the J gene lost 0 bases, with 15 bases spanning the gap. CDR3 length: 15 residues. Germline loops: CDR1 SQVTM, CDR2 ANQGSEA. The CDR3 sequence: CSVPHGRSSYNEQFF. Here the CDR3 DNA reads TGCAGCGTCCCACATGGGAGGAGCTCCTACAATGAGCAGTTCTTC.

The J gene is TRBJ2-2, the V gene TRBV7-2, with 7 nucleotides matching TRBD2. The germline V gene encodes CDR1 SGHTA and CDR2 FQGNSA. The CDR3 is made up of 15 amino acids. V lost 2 bases and J lost 8; bases outside the gene matches: 8. CDR3 DNA: TGTGCCAGCAGCTTACTTGCTAGCGGCGGGGGGGAGCTGTTTTTT. Translating gives CASSLLASGGGELFF.

The chain joins TRBV29-1 to TRBJ2-2; 14 nucleotides match TRBD2. The germline CDR1 and CDR2 sequences are SQVTM and ANQGSEA. This CDR3 spans 16 amino acids. V lost 7 bases, J lost 4 bases, and 8 bases stayed unmatched. The CDR3: CSGRLAGGPSTGELFF. CDR3 DNA: TGCAGCGGGAGACTAGCGGGAGGGCCTAGCACCGGGGAGCTGTTTTTT.

The rearrangement joins TRBV18 to TRBJ2-7; D is uncertain. The length of the CDR3 is 14 residues. The V end was cut by 4 bases, the J end by 2 bases, with 12 bases between. The germline V gene encodes CDR1 KGHSH and CDR2 LQKENI. CDR3 loop: CASSLPTATYEQYF. The DNA of the CDR3 is TGTGCCAGCTCACTGCCGACTGCTACCTACGAGCAGTACTTC. The whole variable domain, remainder taken from reference TRBV18 and TRBJ2-7, is NAGVMQNPRHLVRRRGQEARLRCSPMKGHSHVYWYRQLPEEGLKFMVYLQKENIIDESGMPKERFSAEFPKEGPSILRIQQVVRGDSAAYFCASSLPTATYEQYFGPGTRLTVT.

J is TRBJ2-5 and V is TRBV28, with a tentative D call TRBD1 (6 bases). Trimming pared 8 bases from V and 2 bases from J, leaving 12 bases between. The CDR3 is made up of 13 amino acids. CDR1 is MDHEN and CDR2 is SYDVKM in the germline V gene. The CDR3 here is CASGPGTQETQYF. CDR3 DNA sequence: TGTGCCAGCGGGCCGGGGACACAAGAGACCCAGTACTTC.

This clone showed up just once. The chain is built from TRBV27 and TRBJ2-2; weak D call: TRBD1 (6 bases). Per the germline V gene, CDR1 is MNHEY and CDR2 is SMNVEV (reference sequence). Trimming cost V 7 bases and J 3 bases, with 15 bases left between them. The CDR3 is made up of 15 amino acids. CDR3 region: CASTRRQADTGELFF. CDR3 coding DNA: TGTGCCAGCACCCGTCGACAGGCCGACACCGGGGAGCTGTTTTTT.

This rearrangement joins TRBV9 to TRBJ2-5; tentative D call: TRBD1 (6 bases). V was pared by 2 bases and J by 0 bases, with 11 bases between. The CDR3 has 15 amino acids. The germline V gene has CDR1 SGDLS and CDR2 YYNGEE. The CDR3 region has the DNA TGTGCCAGCAGCGTGCTGGGGGCGGACCAAGAGACCCAGTACTTC. It codes for CASSVLGADQETQYF.